This T cell receptor (beta chain) was captured by sequencing in a study of blood T cell repertoires in COVID-19. Participants came from some 23 US areas, aged roughly 18 to 95 years. Participants reported their clinical history, and cohort assignment relied on those reports. TCRdb's table, derived via immunoSEQ multiplex PCR, lists solely in-frame clones and lacks some. The data contain about 150,000 clones, roughly 87% of them singletons. The germline gives CDR1 LNHNV, CDR2 YYDKDF (reference sequence). Trimming at V came to 5 bases and at J to 3 bases, leaving 0 bases not matched to a gene. The CDR3 is 13 residues long.

V usage is TRBV15 and J usage is TRBJ1-3; 8 bases are shared with TRBD1. The sequenced material came from PBMCs or T cells enriched from blood (not recorded which). The TCR was taken from a woman in her fifties or sixties who had recovered from COVID-19. The CDR3, as DNA: TGTGCCACCAGCGGGACAGGTGGAAACACCATATATTTT. Protein sequence: CATSGTGGNTIYF.